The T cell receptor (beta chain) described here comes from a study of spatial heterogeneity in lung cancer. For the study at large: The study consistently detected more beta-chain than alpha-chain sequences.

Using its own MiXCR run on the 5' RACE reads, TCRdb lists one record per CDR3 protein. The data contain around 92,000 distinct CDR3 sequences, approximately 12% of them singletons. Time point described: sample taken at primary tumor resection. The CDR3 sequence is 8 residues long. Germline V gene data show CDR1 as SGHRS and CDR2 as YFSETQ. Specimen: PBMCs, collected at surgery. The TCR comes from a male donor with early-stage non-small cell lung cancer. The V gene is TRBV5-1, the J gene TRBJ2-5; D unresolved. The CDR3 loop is CGEETQYF. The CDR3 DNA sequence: TGCGGGGAAGAGACCCAGTACTTC.